This T cell receptor (beta chain) stems from a study of T cells in Graves' hyperthyroidism and ophthalmopathy. The wider study: Specimen type is peripheral blood, collected at initial diagnosis prior to any treatment. Study conclusions and caveats: Ophthalmopathy stood apart from stable hyperthyroidism in a 13 V-J model.

This clonotype was detected many times. Its target is unknown. V shed 4 bases and J 6 bases; nucleotides not matched to a gene: 6. The CDR3 runs 14 residues. From germline, CDR1 is SNHLY and CDR2 FYNNEI. Each diagnosis drew on symptoms, thyroxine, TRAb, thyroid ultrasound and orbital computed tomography findings. The source material, RNA transcripts, was used to amplify TCR beta CDR3 regions. The TCR CDR3 was amplified in a first-round RT-PCR using the HTBI primer set. TCRdb analysed the multiplex PCR reads with MiXCR anew, one entry per CDR3 protein. The table includes 750,000 to 900,000 distinct CDR3 sequences, over 35% detected once.

This TCR came from a man aged 18 to 35 with Graves' hyperthyroidism. The chain carries TRBV2 and TRBJ2-7, with 10 bases fitting TRBD1. The sequencing input was blood. The CDR3 DNA sequence: TGTGCCAGCAGTGGACAGGGGGCGCGAGTCGAGCAGTACTTC. It yields the protein CASSGQGARVEQYF.